This T cell receptor beta chain comes out of a study of PD-L1 blockade in urothelial cancer. The overall study: A median approximately 140,000 T cells were found in blood samples.

CDR1 is GTSNPN, CDR2 SVGIG, per germline (reference sequence). The CDR3 covers 13 residues. V gave up 3 bases and J gave up 4 bases, with 9 bases separating them. Sequencing used immunoSEQ multiplex PCR; TCRdb keeps in-frame clones, though not all of them. In the table there are about 110,000 clones, 75% to 95% of which are singletons. Time point noted: peripheral blood 6 weeks after treatment start. V is TRBV30 and J is TRBJ2-2; D is possibly TRBD1 (5 bases). Here the sequenced sample was PBMCs, taken around atezolizumab (anti-PD-L1) treatment. The receptor's source is a man in his fifties or sixties with urothelial cancer. DNA of the CDR3: TGTGCCTGGAGGAAGGACACCACCGGGGAGCTGTTTTTT. This encodes CAWRKDTTGELFF. Full variable domain (missing parts from reference TRBV30 and TRBJ2-2): SQTIHQWPATLVQPVGSPLSLECTVEGTSNPNLYWYRQAAGRGLQLLFYSVGIGQISSEVPQNLSASRPQDRQFILSSKKLLLSDSGFYLCAWRKDTTGELFFGEGSRLTVL.